The 4 T cell receptor beta chains below were found in one sample sequenced in a study of cytomegalovirus exposure and HLA in healthy donors. PCR used 60 Vbeta primers and 13 Jbeta primers. Here immunoSEQ multiplex PCR was the method, and the copy in TCRdb shows in-frame clones only, minus some. The sample contains 150,000 or so clones, 70% to 80% of which appear only once. Sequenced sample: PBMCs. The source is a man aged 45-65 years in good health and CMV-seropositive.

The rearrangement joins TRBV5-1 to TRBJ2-7; maybe TRBD1 (6 bases). Germline values: CDR1 SGHRS, CDR2 YFSETQ. This CDR3 has 16 residues. Trimming left V 2 bases short and J 0 bases short, with 15 bases between. The CDR3 bases are TGCGCCAGCAGCTTATCGTTAACAGGGATCTCCTACGAGCAGTACTTC. Encoded protein: CASSLSLTGISYEQYF.

This clone was counted only a few times. V is TRBV27 and J is TRBJ1-2; the match to TRBD1 covers 8 bases. Per the germline V gene, CDR1 is MNHEY and CDR2 is SMNVEV (reference sequence). The CDR3 is made up of 13 amino acids. V was clipped by 3 bases and J by 8 bases; unmatched bases: 5. CDR3 bases: TGTGCCAGCAGTTTTCGCTCAGGGGGCGGCTACACCTTC. This translates into CASSFRSGGGYTF.

This clone was observed once. The chain couples TRBV5-5 to TRBJ2-7; perhaps TRBD2 as D (8 bases). V lost 1 base to trimming and J lost 2 bases, with 16 bases between them. Germline CDR1 and CDR2: SGHKS and YYEKEE (reference sequence). CDR3 length equals 16 residues. The CDR3 nucleotides read TGTGCCAGCAGCTTGCGGGGGGGGCAGGGGGCCTACGAGCAGTACTTC. Its translation: CASSLRGGQGAYEQYF.

The V and J genes are TRBV19 and TRBJ2-1; 9 nucleotides agree with TRBD2. Germline values: CDR1 LNHDA, CDR2 SQIVND (reference sequence). V shed 1 base, J shed 6 bases, and the junction held 7 bases outside the gene matches. This CDR3 is built from 16 residues. For the CDR3, the DNA is TGTGCCAGTAGTATAGCAGCGCGGGGGGGAGCCAATGAGCAGTTCTTC. It is translated as CASSIAARGGANEQFF. Based on the CDR3 plus reference TRBV19 and TRBJ2-1, the full variable domain is DGGITQSPKYLFRKEGQNVTLSCEQNLNHDAMYWYRQDPGQGLRLIYYSQIVNDFQKGDIAEGYSVSREKKESFPLTVTSAQKNPTAFYLCASSIAARGGANEQFFGPGTRLTVL.